This TCR beta chain derives from a study of breast tumors, draining lymph nodes, adjacent tissues (dated by TCRdb to about 2016). Some background on the complete study: TCR beta repertoires were compared across tumor, adjacent nontumor tissue and axillary lymph nodes obtained from breast cancer patients. In human breast cancer, the study set out to assess how tumor, surrounding tissue and draining lymph node repertoires relate to one another and whether T cells might be exchanged between them. Beyond this particular receptor, the publication reports: Tumor and nontumor tissue repertoires were found to be significantly more similar in luminal-like than in basal-like breast cancer. The conclusion that tumor T cells originate in lymph nodes was framed as consistent with a hypothesis rather than directly demonstrated. Tumors showed preferential V and J gene usage, and their T-cell repertoire diversity fell below that of lymph nodes yet above that of nontumor tissue. The data were judged consistent with most tumor T cells deriving from the lymph node and then expanding within tumor tissue.

The lymph node samples were taken from the axillary draining lymph nodes of breast cancer patients. Ten or more counts support this clonotype. Its antigen has not been determined. No quality values exist for individual bases; no much larger clone is one base distant. These reads were obtained on an Illumina HiSeq 2000. Multiplex PCR amplification was used to generate the TCR beta chain libraries. The amplified TCR beta chain products were analyzed by high-throughput sequencing. The public sequencing data were trimmed at Q25 with fastp and processed into clonotypes with MiXCR by TCRdb, which kept only in-frame beta chains. Entries are consolidated by CDR3 protein sequence, retaining the most common genes and DNA. The table for this sample lists approximately 88,000 distinct CDR3 sequences; around 28% of them were counted only once. The ten largest clones represent 8.1% of the sample. The specimen was axillary lymph node tissue. This sequence originates from a female donor with breast cancer. Some clones in this sample may be carry-over from other donors' samples.

The CDR3: CASSWDAGKGQFF. The DNA sequence follows: TGTGCCAGCAGTTGGGACGCCGGGAAGGGGCAGTTCTTC. This receptor chain uses TRBV7-2 and TRBJ2-1, with the D call tentatively TRBD1 or TRBD2, each fitting 5 bases. The V end loses 6 bases and the J end loses 12 bases, and a stretch of 18 bases separates them. The CDR3 sequence holds 13 residues, the cysteine and phenylalanine included. Just the 39-base CDR3 DNA is kept, in frame starting at base 1. Per the germline V gene, SGHTA is the CDR1 and FQGNSA is the CDR2.